This T cell receptor beta chain emerged from a study of cytomegalovirus exposure and HLA in healthy donors. Study-wide results and limits: Overall, about 160 TCR beta chains were annotated as cytomegalovirus-associated.

60 Vbeta and 13 Jbeta primers were used in PCR. Some clones are missing from TCRdb's copy, which holds only in-frame ones; the method was immunoSEQ multiplex PCR. Of about 120,000 clones listed, 75% to 80% are singletons. On this clone itself: What it binds is unknown.

This TCR came from a woman in her twenties or thirties in good health and CMV-seropositive. Sequenced sample: PBMCs.

The CDR3 protein is CASSLRTGSRGGTQYF. The CDR3 nucleotides read TGTGCCAGCAGCTTGAGGACGGGGTCTCGGGGTGGGACCCAGTACTTC. V is TRBV7-2 and J is TRBJ2-5, with D possibly being TRBD2 (5 bases). Trimming left V 3 bases short and J 7 bases short, with 21 bases between. The CDR3 runs to 16 residues. Per germline, CDR1 SGHTA and CDR2 FQGNSA.